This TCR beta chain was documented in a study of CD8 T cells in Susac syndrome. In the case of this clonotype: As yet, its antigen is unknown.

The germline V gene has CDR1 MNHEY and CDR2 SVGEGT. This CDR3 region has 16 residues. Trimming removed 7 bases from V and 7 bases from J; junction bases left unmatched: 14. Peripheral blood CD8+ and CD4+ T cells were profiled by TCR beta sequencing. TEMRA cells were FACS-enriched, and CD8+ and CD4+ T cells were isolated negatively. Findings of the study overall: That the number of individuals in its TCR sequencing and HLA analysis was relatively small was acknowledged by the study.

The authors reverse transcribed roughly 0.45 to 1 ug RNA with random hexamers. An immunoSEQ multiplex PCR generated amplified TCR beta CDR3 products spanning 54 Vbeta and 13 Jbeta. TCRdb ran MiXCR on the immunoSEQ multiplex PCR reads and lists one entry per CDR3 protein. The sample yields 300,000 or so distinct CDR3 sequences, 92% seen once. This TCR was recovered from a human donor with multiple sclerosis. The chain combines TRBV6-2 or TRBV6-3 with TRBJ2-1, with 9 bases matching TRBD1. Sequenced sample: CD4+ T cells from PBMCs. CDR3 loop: CASTDPGTGLYNEQFF. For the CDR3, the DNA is TGTGCCAGCACAGACCCCGGGACAGGGTTGTATAATGAGCAGTTCTTC.